This passage covers 2 T cell receptor beta chains from one sample sequenced in a study of early T cells in non-severe SARS-CoV-2 infection. TCRdb called the 5' RACE reads again in MiXCR, with one record for every CDR3 protein. The sample contains about 85,000 distinct CDR3 sequences, around an eighth of which appear only once. The sequencing input was whole blood. The receptor source for this set is an adult who was a healthcare worker with PCR-confirmed SARS-CoV-2 infection or an uninfected control (not recorded which).

This clonotype appeared a few times. V gene TRBV5-5 combines with J gene TRBJ1-1, with D hard to call. V dropped 2 bases and J dropped 1 base, with 6 bases sitting between them. Germline V CDR1 and CDR2: SGHKS, YYEKEE (reference sequence). This CDR3 is 13 amino acids long. The CDR3 DNA is TGTGCCAGCAGCTTAGCCCGGAACACTGAAGCTTTCTTT. Encoded protein: CASSLARNTEAFF.

This clonotype occurred many times. The CDR3: CASSSPGLTFEKLFF. The CDR3 DNA reads as TGTGCCAGCAGCTCCCCGGGACTAACCTTTGAAAAACTGTTTTTT. The chain has TRBV7-2 and TRBJ1-4, with TRBD1 as a possible D gene (5 bases). CDR3 length equals 15 residues. Trimming pared 4 bases from V and 7 bases from J, leaving 16 bases between. Germline V gene data show CDR1 as SGHTA and CDR2 as FQGNSA.